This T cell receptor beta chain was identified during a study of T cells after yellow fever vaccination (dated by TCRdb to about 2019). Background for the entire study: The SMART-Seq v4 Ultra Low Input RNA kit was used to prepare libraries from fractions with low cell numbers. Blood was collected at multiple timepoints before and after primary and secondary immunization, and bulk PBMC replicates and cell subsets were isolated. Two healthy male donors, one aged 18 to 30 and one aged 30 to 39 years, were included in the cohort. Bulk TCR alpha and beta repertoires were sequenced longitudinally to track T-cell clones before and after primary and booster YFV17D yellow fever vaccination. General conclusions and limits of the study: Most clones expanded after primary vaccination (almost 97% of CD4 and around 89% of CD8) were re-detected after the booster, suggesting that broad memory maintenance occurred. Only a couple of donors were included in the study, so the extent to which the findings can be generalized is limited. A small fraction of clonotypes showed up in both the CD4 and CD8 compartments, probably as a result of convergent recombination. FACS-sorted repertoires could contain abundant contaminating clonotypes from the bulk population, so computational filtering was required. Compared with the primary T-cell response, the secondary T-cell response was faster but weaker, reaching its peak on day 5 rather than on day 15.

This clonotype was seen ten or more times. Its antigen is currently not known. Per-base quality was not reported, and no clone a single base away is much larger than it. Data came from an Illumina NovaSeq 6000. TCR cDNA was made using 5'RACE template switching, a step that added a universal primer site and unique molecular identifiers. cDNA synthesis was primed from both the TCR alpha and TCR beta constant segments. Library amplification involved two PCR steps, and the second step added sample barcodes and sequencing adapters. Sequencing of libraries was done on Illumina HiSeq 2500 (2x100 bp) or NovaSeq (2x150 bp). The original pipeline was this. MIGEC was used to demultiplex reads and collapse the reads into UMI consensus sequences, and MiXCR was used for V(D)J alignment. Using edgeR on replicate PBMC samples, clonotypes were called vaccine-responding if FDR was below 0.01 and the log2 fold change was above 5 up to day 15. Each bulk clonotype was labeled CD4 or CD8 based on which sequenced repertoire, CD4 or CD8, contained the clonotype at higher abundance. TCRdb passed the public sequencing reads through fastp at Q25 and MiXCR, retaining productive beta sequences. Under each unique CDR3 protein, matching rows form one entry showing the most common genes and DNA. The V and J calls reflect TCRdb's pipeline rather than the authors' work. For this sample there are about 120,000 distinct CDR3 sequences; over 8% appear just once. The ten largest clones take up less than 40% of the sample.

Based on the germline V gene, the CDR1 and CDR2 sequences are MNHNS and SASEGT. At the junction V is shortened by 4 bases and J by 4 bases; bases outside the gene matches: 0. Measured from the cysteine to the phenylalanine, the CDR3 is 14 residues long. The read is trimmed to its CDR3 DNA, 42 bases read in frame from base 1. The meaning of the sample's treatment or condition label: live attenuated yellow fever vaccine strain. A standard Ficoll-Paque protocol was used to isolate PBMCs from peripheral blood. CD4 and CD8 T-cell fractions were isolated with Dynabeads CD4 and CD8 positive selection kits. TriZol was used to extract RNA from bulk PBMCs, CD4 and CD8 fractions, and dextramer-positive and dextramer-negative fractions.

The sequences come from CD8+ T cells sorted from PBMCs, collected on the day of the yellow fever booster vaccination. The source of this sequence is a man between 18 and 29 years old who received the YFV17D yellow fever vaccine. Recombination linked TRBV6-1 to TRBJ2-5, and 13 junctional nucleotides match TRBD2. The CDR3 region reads CASSGLAGGETQYF. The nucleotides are TGTGCCAGCAGTGGACTAGCGGGGGGAGAGACCCAGTACTTC.